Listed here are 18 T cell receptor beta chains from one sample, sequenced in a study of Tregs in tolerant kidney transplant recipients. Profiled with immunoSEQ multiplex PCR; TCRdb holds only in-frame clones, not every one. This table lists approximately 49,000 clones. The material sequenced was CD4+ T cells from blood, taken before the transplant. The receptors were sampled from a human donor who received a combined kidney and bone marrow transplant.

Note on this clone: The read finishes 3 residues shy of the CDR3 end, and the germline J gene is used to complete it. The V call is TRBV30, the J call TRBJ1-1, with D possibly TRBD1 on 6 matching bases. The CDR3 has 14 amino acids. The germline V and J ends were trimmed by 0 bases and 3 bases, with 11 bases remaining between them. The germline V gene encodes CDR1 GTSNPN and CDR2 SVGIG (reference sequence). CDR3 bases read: TGTGCCTGGAGTGTAGTACAGGGACACACTGAA. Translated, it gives CAWSVVQGHTE. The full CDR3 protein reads CAWSVVQGHTEAFF. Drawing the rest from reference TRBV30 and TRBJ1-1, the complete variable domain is SQTIHQWPATLVQPVGSPLSLECTVEGTSNPNLYWYRQAAGRGLQLLFYSVGIGQISSEVPQNLSASRPQDRQFILSSKKLLLSDSGFYLCAWSVVQGHTEAFFGQGTRLTVV.

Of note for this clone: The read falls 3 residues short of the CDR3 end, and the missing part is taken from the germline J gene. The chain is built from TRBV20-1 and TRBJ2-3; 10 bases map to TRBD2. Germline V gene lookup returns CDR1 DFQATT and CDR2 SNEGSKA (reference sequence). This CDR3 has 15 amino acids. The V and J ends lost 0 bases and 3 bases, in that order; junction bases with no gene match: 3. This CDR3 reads CSARDSSGSTDTQYF. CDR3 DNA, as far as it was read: TGCAGTGCTAGAGATTCTAGCGGGAGTACAGATACG.

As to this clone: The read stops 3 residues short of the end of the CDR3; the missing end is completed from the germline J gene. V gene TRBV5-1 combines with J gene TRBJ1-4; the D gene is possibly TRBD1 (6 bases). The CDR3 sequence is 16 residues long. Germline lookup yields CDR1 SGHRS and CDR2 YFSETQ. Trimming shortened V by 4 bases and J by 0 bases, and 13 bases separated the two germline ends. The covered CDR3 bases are TGCGCCAGCAGCCAGGGGACGGAACCAACTAATGAAAAA. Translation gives CASSQGTEPTNEK. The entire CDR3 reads CASSQGTEPTNEKLFF.

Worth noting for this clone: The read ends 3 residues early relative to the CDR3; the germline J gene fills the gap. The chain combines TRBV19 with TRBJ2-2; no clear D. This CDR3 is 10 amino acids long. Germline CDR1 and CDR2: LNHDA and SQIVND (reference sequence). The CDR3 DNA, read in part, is TGTGCGGTAGGGTCCGGGGAG. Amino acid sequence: CAVGSGE. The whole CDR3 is CAVGSGELFF.

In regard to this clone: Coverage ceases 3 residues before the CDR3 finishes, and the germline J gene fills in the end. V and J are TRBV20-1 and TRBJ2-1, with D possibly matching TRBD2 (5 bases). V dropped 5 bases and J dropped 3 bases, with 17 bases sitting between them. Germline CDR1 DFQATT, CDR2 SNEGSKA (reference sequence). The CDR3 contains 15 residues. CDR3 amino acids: CSAGRPRVSYNEQFF. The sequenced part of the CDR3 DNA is TGCAGTGCTGGACGTCCGCGGGTCAGCTACAATGAG.

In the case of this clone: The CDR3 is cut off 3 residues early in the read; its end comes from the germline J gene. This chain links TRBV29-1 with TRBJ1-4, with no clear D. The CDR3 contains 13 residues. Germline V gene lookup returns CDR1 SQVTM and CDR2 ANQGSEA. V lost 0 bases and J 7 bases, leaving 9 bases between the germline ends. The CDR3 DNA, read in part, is TGCAGCGTTGAAGAGGGTACGGGTGAAAAA. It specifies CSVEEGTGEK. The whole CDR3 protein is CSVEEGTGEKLFF.

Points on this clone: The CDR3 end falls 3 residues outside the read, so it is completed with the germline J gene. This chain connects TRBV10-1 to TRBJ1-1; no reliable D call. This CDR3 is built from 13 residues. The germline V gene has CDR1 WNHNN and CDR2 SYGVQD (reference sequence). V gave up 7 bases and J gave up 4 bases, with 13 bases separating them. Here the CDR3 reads CASITERGTEAFF. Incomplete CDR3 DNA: TGCGCCAGCATCACTGAACGGGGCACTGAA.

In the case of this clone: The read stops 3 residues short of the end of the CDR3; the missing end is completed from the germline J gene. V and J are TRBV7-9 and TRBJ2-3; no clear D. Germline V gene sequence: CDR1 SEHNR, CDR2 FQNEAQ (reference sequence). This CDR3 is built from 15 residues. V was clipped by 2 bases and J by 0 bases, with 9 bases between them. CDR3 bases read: TGTGCCAGCAGCTTACACTTGCACAGCACAGATACG. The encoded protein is CASSLHLHSTDT. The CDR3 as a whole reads CASSLHLHSTDTQYF.

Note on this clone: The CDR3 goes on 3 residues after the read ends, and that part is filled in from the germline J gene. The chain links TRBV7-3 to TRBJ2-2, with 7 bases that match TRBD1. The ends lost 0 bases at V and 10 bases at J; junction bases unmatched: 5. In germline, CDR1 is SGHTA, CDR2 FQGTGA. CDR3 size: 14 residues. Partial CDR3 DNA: TGTGCCAGCAGCTTAACGACAGGGAACTCGGAG. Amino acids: CASSLTTGNSE. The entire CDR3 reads CASSLTTGNSELFF.

CDR3 residues: CASSIGSEETQYF. The sequenced CDR3 bases are TGTGCCAGTAGTATAGGTTCAGAAGAGACC. The chain employs TRBV19 and TRBJ2-5, with D uncertain. The read stops 3 residues short of the end of the CDR3; the missing end is completed from the germline J gene. Between the trimmed V and J ends, which lost 1 base and 3 bases, there was a span of 6 bases. CDR3 length: 13 residues. CDR1 is LNHDA, CDR2 SQIVND, per germline (reference sequence).

Incomplete CDR3 DNA: TGTGCCAGCACCCGGGGACTGCAAGAGACC. It codes for CASTRGLQET. The CDR3 reads in full as CASTRGLQETQYF. This rearrangement joins TRBV7-8 to TRBJ2-5, with D perhaps TRBD2 (6 bases). The read ends 3 residues early relative to the CDR3; the germline J gene fills the gap. The CDR3 extends over 13 amino acids. The V gene's germline CDR1 is SGHVS and CDR2 FQNEAQ. V lost 7 bases to trimming and J lost 2 bases, with 11 bases between them. Full variable domain (outside the CDR3, taken from reference TRBV7-8 and TRBJ2-5): GAGVSQSPRYKVAKRGQDVALRCDPISGHVSLFWYQQALGQGPEFLTYFQNEAQLDKSGLPSDRFFAERPEGSVSTLKIQRTQQEDSAVYLCASTRGLQETQYFGPGTRLLVL.

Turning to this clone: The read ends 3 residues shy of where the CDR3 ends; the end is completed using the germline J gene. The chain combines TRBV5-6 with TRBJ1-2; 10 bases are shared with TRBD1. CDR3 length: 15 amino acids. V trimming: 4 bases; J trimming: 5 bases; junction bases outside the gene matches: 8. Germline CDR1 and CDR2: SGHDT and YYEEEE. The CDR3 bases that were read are TGTGCCAGCAGCAACCGGGACAGGGGCTTTTATGGC. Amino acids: CASSNRDRGFYG. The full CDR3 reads CASSNRDRGFYGYTF.

The sequenced CDR3 bases are TGTGCCAGCACCCGAGGCGGGCTCCTCTCTGGGGCCAACGTC. Translated: CASTRGGLLSGANV. The whole CDR3 protein reads CASTRGGLLSGANVLTF. V gene TRBV12-3 or TRBV12-4 combines with J gene TRBJ2-6; D is perhaps TRBD2 (5 bases). The read is 3 residues too short to cover the CDR3 end, so that end is filled in from the germline J gene. The V end was cut by 7 bases, the J end by 0 bases, with 16 bases between. CDR3 length: 17 amino acids.

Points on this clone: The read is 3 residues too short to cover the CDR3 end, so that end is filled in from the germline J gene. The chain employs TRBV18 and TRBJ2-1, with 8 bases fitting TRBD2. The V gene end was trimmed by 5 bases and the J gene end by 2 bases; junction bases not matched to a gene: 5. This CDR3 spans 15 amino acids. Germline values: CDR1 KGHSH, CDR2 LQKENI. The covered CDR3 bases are TGTGCCAGCTCATCATTAGCGGGAACCTACAATGAG. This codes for CASSSLAGTYNE. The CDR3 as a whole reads CASSSLAGTYNEQFF.

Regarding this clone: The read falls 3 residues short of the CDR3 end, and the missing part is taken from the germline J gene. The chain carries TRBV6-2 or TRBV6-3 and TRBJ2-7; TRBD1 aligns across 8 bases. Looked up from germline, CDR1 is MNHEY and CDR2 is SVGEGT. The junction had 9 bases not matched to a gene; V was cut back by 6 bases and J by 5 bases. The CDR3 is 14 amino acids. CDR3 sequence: CASRQRQGSHEQYF. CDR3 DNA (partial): TGTGCCAGCAGACAACGACAGGGGAGCCACGAG.

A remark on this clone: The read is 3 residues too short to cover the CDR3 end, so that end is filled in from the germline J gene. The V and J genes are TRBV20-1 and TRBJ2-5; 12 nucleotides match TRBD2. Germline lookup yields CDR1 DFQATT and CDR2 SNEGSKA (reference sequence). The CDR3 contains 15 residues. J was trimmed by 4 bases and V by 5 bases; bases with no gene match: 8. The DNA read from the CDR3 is TGCAGTGCTGACCATTGGACTAGCGGGATAGAGACC. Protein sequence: CSADHWTSGIET. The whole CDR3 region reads CSADHWTSGIETQYF.

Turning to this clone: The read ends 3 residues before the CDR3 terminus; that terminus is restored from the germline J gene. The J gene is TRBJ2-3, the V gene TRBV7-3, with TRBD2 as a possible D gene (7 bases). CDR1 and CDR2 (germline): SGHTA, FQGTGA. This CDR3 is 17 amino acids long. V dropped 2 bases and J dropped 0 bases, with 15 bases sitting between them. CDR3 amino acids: CASSLGFGGASTDTQYF. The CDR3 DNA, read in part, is TGTGCCAGCAGCTTAGGATTTGGGGGGGCTAGCACAGATACG.

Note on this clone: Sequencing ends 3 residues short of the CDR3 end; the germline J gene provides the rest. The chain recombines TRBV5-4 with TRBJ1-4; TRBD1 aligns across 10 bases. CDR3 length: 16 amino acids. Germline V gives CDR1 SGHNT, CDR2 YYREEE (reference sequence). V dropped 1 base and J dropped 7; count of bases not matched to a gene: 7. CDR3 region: CASSLRDRGLGEKLFF. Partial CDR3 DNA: TGTGCCAGCAGCTTGCGGGACAGGGGCCTAGGTGAAAAA.